This T cell receptor (beta chain) was profiled in a study of control samples from healthy donors and cancer patients. Trimming shortened V by 0 bases and J by 9 bases, and 7 bases separated the two germline ends. Germline CDR1 reads SGHRS; CDR2 reads YFSETQ. This CDR3 contains 12 residues. Libraries were prepared by immunoSEQ multiplex PCR; TCRdb keeps only in-frame clonotypes and omits some of them. The table includes some 150,000 clones, approximately 96% detected once. Sequenced material: blood. This TCR came from a woman aged 30 to 39 in good health. The V and J genes are TRBV5-1 and TRBJ2-1, with D uncertain. CDR3 amino acids: CASSLVGGEQFF. Here the CDR3 DNA reads TGCGCCAGCAGCTTGGTAGGTGGTGAGCAGTTCTTC.